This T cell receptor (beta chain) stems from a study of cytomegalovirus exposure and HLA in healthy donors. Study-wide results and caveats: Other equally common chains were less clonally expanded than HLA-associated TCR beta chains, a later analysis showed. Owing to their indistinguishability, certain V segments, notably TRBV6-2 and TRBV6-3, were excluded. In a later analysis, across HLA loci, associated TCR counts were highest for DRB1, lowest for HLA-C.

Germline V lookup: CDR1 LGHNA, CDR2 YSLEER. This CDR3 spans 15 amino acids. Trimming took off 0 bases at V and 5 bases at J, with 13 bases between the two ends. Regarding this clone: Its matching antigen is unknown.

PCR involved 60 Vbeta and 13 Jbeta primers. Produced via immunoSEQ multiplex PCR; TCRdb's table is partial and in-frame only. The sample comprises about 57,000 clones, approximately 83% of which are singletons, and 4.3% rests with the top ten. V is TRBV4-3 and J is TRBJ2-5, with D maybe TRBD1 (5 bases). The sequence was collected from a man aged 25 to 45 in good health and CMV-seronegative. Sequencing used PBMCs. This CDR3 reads CASSQDGRALETQYF. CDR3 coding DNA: TGCGCCAGCAGCCAAGATGGCAGGGCATTGGAGACCCAGTACTTC.